One and the same sample provided the 19 T cell receptor beta chains below, sequenced in a study of regulatory T cells in long-lasting Graves disease. The time point denotes: persistent/refractory GD, antithyroid drugs over 5 years with positive TRAb. From PBMCs, RNA was extracted and then used to make the TCR library. For TCR beta, libraries came from iRepertoire HTBI primers and Arm-PCR of CDR3 regions. TCRdb ran MiXCR on the multiplex PCR reads and lists one entry per CDR3 protein. The sample has roughly 360,000 distinct CDR3 sequences, about 23% seen once. The material was peripheral blood mononuclear cells (PBMCs), obtained when the disease was refractory, from a patient treated with antithyroid drugs. Receptors were obtained from a woman in her 40s with Graves disease.

This clonotype was observed at least ten times. This rearrangement joins TRBV28 to TRBJ1-4; 8 bases are a match to TRBD1. In germline, CDR1 is MDHEN, CDR2 SYDVKM. The CDR3 length is 15 residues. V shed 6 bases, J shed 1 base, and the junction held 4 bases outside the gene matches. The CDR3 nucleotides are TGTGCCAGCAGGGCAGGGGGCGAAACTAATGAAAAACTGTTTTTT. Protein: CASRAGGETNEKLFF. The whole variable domain, remainder taken from reference TRBV28 and TRBJ1-4, is DVKVTQSSRYLVKRTGEKVFLECVQDMDHENMFWYRQDPGLGLRLIYFSYDVKMKEKGDIPEGYSVSREKKERFSLILESASTNQTSMYLCASRAGGETNEKLFFGSGTQLSVL.

The rearrangement links TRBV4-1 to TRBJ2-4; the D gene is possibly TRBD1 (7 bases). Germline assignment: CDR1 MGHRA and CDR2 YSYEKL. The V gene lost 3 bases and the J gene lost 6 bases, with 15 bases spanning the gap. This CDR3 comprises 15 residues. Here the CDR3 DNA reads TGCGCCAGCAGCCAGCCTAAGGAGGGGGCAAACATTCAGTACTTC. It codes for CASSQPKEGANIQYF.

CDR3 amino acids: CASSLEFGQGTGVPYGYTF. For the CDR3, the DNA is TGTGCCAGCAGCTTAGAGTTTGGGCAGGGTACAGGGGTCCCCTATGGCTACACCTTC. J is TRBJ1-2 and V is TRBV7-9, with 7 bases that match TRBD1. V was clipped by 1 base and J by 4 bases; unmatched bases: 18. The CDR3 has 19 amino acids. The germline V gene has CDR1 SEHNR and CDR2 FQNEAQ (reference sequence).

CDR3 amino acids: CASSYESGSTDTQYF. In nucleotides, the CDR3 is TGTGCCAGCAGTTACGAGAGCGGCAGCACAGATACGCAGTATTTT. The gene calls are TRBV6-9 and TRBJ2-3, with TRBD2 as a possible D gene (5 bases). Trimming left V 3 bases short and J 0 bases short, with 10 bases between. The CDR3 is 15 amino acids. Germline values: CDR1 MNHGY, CDR2 SVAAGI.

This clonotype appeared a few times. The rearrangement links TRBV6-5 to TRBJ2-2; 11 bases line up with TRBD1. In germline, CDR1 is MNHEY, CDR2 SVGAGI. This CDR3 comprises 17 residues. The J segment lost 6 bases and the V segment lost 2 bases, leaving 8 bases of the junction unmatched. CDR3 in amino acids: CASSYASGQGVPGELFF. The CDR3 nucleotides read TGTGCCAGCAGTTACGCCTCGGGACAGGGGGTTCCCGGGGAGCTGTTTTTT.

This clonotype was observed many times. The chain joins TRBV2 to TRBJ2-7; 7 nucleotides line up with TRBD1. V gave up 7 bases and J gave up 5 bases; unmatched junction bases: 8. Germline values: CDR1 SNHLY, CDR2 FYNNEI. This CDR3 contains 13 residues. As DNA, the CDR3 is TGTGCCAGCAATAACAGGGGTCGGGACGAGCAGTACTTC. Its translation is CASNNRGRDEQYF.

This clonotype was recorded at least ten times. CDR3 loop: CASSSSGSVNTGELFF. CDR3 DNA sequence: TGTGCCAGCAGCTCGAGCGGGAGTGTTAACACCGGGGAGCTGTTTTTT. This chain links TRBV12-3 or TRBV12-4 with TRBJ2-2, with 8 positions matching TRBD2. The CDR3 is 16 residues long. V lost 6 bases to trimming and J lost 2 bases; unmatched junction nucleotides: 8.

This clonotype was found once. Just one base apart from a much larger clone, this may be a read error. The chain carries TRBV6-1 and TRBJ1-4; D is perhaps TRBD1 (6 bases). Trimming removed 3 bases at V and 8 bases at J, with 13 bases between. This CDR3 region has 14 residues. CDR1 and CDR2 from the germline V gene are MNHNS and SASEGT. CDR3 sequence reads: CASSEGGAGEKLFF. In DNA form, the CDR3 reads TGTGCCAGCAGTGAGGGGGGGGCGGGGGAAAAACTGTTTTTT.

CDR3 in DNA: TGTGCCAGCTCACCGGGACTAGCGAACATTCAGTACTTC. The encoded protein is CASSPGLANIQYF. The chain joins TRBV18 to TRBJ2-4; 10 bases map to TRBD2. CDR1 is KGHSH and CDR2 is LQKENI in the germline V gene. V was clipped by 3 bases and J by 7 bases; unmatched bases: 0. CDR3 length equals 13 residues.

This clonotype was detected ten times or more. The gene calls are TRBV10-3 and TRBJ1-1; D perhaps matches TRBD1 (6 bases). This CDR3 contains 15 residues. The ends were cut back, 0 bases at V and 1 base at J, with 9 bases in the middle. In germline, CDR1 is ENHRY, CDR2 SYGVKD. The CDR3 DNA reads TGTGCCATCAGTGAGTCGGACAGTTCGAACACTGAAGCTTTCTTT. Translating gives CAISESDSSNTEAFF.

The V gene is TRBV30, the J gene TRBJ2-5; D ambiguous. The length of the CDR3 is 12 residues. Germline CDR1 reads GTSNPN; CDR2 reads SVGIG (reference sequence). Trimming shortened V by 3 bases and J by 4 bases, and 9 bases separated the two germline ends. The DNA for the CDR3 is TGTGCCTGGAGGGTTTCCGTAGAGACCCAGTACTTC. Translation gives CAWRVSVETQYF.

This clonotype was observed many times. This chain connects TRBV28 to TRBJ1-5, with TRBD1 identical over 12 bases. With V trimmed by 5 bases and J by 3 bases, 2 bases remained unmatched. The CDR3 has 15 amino acids. In germline, CDR1 is MDHEN, CDR2 SYDVKM. As DNA, the CDR3 is TGTGCCAGCAGTATGGGACAGGGGGCCAATCAGCCCCAGCATTTT. Residues: CASSMGQGANQPQHF.

This clonotype was recorded at least ten times. This sequence joins TRBV20-1 and TRBJ1-1; 8 nucleotides match TRBD1. The CDR3 totals 12 residues. V trimming: 5 bases; J trimming: 4 bases; junction bases outside the gene matches: 3. Germline loops: CDR1 DFQATT, CDR2 SNEGSKA (reference sequence). The CDR3 DNA follows: TGCAGTGCTCGACAGGGGCCCACTGAAGCTTTCTTT. It is translated as CSARQGPTEAFF.

This clonotype was seen repeatedly, ten times or more. The V and J genes are TRBV6-1 and TRBJ2-2, with TRBD2 as a possible D gene (6 bases). V dropped 7 bases and J dropped 1 base, with 10 bases sitting between them. This CDR3 spans 14 amino acids. Germline V gene data show CDR1 as MNHNS and CDR2 as SASEGT. The CDR3 DNA is TGTGCCAGCACACGGGGGAGGAACACCGGGGAGCTGTTTTTT. Its translation: CASTRGRNTGELFF.

This clonotype was recorded only once. The V call is TRBV12-3 or TRBV12-4, the J call TRBJ1-3; D may be TRBD1 (5 bases). Deletions cut 5 bases from V and 0 bases from J, with 20 bases between. The length of the CDR3 is 18 residues. For the CDR3, the DNA is TGTGCCAGCAGTAACCTACTGACAGCCTTACACTCTGGAAACACCATATATTTT. Protein sequence: CASSNLLTALHSGNTIYF.

This clonotype was counted between two and nine times. The rearrangement joins TRBV6-1 to TRBJ2-5, with D tentatively TRBD2 (7 bases). The CDR3 sequence is 20 residues long. Germline assignment: CDR1 MNHNS and CDR2 SASEGT. Trimming pared 4 bases from V and 2 bases from J, leaving 29 bases between. CDR3 DNA: TGTGCCAGCAGTGGCAACAGGGTGCTAGCGGCCCCATTAAAGCAAGAGACCCAGTACTTC. Translation: CASSGNRVLAAPLKQETQYF.

This chain uses TRBV19 with TRBJ1-4; TRBD1 matches at 7 bases. The germline V gene has CDR1 LNHDA and CDR2 SQIVND (reference sequence). V shed 4 bases and J 4 bases; nucleotides not matched to a gene: 6. The CDR3 spans 15 residues. The CDR3 DNA is TGTGCCAGTAGTACCCCCTCAGGGGGTAATGAAAAACTGTTTTTT. Translating it yields CASSTPSGGNEKLFF.

The chain has TRBV12-3 or TRBV12-4 and TRBJ1-4, with unresolved D. CDR3 length equals 15 residues. Trimming stripped 6 bases from V and 0 bases from J, with 11 bases between. CDR3 protein: CASSVDGATNEKLFF. DNA for the CDR3: TGTGCCAGCAGCGTAGACGGAGCAACTAATGAAAAACTGTTTTTT.

This clonotype came up many times. The chain links TRBV28 to TRBJ1-4; 8 nucleotides line up with TRBD1. V was clipped by 8 bases and J by 1 base; unmatched bases: 9. The CDR3 totals 16 residues. Germline V lookup: CDR1 MDHEN, CDR2 SYDVKM. The CDR3 here is CASRRGRGGTNEKLFF. Written as DNA, the CDR3 is TGTGCCAGCCGCAGGGGGCGCGGAGGAACTAATGAAAAACTGTTTTTT.